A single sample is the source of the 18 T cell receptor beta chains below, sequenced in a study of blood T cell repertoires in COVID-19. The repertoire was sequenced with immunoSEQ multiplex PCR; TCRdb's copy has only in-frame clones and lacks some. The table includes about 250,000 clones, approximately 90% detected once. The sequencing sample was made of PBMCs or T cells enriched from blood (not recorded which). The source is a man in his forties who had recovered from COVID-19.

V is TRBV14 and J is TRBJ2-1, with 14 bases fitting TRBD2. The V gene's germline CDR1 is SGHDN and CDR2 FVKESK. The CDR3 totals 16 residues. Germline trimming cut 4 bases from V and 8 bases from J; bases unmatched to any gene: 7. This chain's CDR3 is CASSLRLAGGPYEQFF. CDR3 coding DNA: TGTGCCAGCAGCCTGCGACTAGCGGGGGGGCCATATGAGCAGTTCTTC.

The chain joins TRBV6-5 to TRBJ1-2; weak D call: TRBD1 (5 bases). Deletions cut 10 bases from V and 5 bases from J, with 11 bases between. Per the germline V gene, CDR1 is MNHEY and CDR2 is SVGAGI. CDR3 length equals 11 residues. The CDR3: CAIGADYGYTF. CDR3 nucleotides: TGTGCCATTGGGGCGGATTATGGCTACACCTTC.

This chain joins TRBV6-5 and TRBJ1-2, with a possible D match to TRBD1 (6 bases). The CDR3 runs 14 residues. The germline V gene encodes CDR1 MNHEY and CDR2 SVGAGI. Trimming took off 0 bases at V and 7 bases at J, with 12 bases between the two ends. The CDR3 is CASSYSNRVGGYTF. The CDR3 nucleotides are TGTGCCAGCAGTTACTCGAACAGGGTCGGTGGCTACACCTTC.

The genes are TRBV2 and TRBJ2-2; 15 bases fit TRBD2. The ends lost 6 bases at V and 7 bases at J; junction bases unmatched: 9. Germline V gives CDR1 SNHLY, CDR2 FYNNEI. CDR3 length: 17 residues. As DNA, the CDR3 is TGTGCCAGCAGAGAAAGGACTAGCGGGAGGGTCCTCGGGGAGCTGTTTTTT. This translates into CASRERTSGRVLGELFF.

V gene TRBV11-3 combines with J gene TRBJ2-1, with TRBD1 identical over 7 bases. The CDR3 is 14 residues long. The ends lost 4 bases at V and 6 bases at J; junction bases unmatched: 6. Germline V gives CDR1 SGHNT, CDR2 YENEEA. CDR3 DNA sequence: TGTGCCAGCAGCTCCAAGTCAGGGGGCAATGAGCAGTTCTTC. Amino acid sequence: CASSSKSGGNEQFF.

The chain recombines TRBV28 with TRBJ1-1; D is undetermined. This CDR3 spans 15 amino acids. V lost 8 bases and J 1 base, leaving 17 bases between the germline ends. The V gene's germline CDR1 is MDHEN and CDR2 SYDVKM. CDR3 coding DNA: TGTGCCAGCCACTCCCTGGTGGAGGGGAACACTGAAGCTTTCTTT. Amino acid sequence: CASHSLVEGNTEAFF.

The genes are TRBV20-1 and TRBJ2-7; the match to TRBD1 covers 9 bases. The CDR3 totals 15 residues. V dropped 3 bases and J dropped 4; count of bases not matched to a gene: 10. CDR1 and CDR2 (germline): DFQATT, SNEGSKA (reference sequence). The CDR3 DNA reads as TGCAGTGCTAGTAGGCCAGGGACAGGGCAATACGAGCAGTACTTC. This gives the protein CSASRPGTGQYEQYF.

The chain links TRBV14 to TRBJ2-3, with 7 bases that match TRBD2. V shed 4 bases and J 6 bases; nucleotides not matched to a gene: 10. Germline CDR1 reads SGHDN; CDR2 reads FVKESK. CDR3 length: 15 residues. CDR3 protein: CASSPGGFRVDTQYF. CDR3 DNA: TGTGCCAGCAGCCCCGGGGGGTTCCGGGTTGATACGCAGTATTTT.

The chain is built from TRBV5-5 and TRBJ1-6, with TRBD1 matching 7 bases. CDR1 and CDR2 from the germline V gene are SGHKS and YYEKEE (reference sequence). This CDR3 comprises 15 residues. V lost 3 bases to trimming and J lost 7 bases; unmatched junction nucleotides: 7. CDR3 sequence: CASSYGTALNSPLHF. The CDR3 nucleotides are TGTGCCAGCAGCTATGGGACAGCGCTAAATTCACCCCTCCACTTT.

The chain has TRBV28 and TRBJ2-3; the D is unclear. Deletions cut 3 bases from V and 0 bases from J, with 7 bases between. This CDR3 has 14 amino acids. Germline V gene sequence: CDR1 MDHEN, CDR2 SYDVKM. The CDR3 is CASSLTLSTDTQYF. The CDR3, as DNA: TGTGCCAGCAGTTTGACATTGAGCACAGATACGCAGTATTTT.

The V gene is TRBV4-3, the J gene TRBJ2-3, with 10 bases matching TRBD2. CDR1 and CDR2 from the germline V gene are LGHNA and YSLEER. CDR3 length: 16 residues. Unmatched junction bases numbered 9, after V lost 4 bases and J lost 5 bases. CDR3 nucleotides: TGCGCCAGCAGCCCCTCAGCGGGGGGGCTAGGAGATACGCAGTATTTT. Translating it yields CASSPSAGGLGDTQYF.

CDR3 loop: CASSSDLGTGLVYEQYF. CDR3 in DNA: TGTGCCAGCAGTTCCGATCTCGGGACAGGTCTCGTCTACGAGCAGTACTTC. The chain combines TRBV6-2 or TRBV6-3 with TRBJ2-7; TRBD1 agrees at 8 bases. This CDR3 spans 17 amino acids. J gave up 3 bases and V 4 bases, and 14 bases lay outside the gene matches. From germline, CDR1 is MNHEY and CDR2 SVGEGT.

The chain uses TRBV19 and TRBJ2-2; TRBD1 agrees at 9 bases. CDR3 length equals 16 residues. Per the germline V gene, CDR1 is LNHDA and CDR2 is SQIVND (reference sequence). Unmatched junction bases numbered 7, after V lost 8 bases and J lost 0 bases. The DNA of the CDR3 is TGTGCCAGTTTACCGACAGGGGGGGCGAACACCGGGGAGCTGTTTTTT. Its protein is CASLPTGGANTGELFF.

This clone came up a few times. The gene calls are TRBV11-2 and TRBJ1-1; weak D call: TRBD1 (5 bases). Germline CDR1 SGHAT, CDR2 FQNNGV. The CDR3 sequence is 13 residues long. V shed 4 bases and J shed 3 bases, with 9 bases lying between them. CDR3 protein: CASSWSRDTEAFF. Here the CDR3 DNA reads TGTGCCAGCAGCTGGAGCAGGGACACTGAAGCTTTCTTT.

The DNA for the CDR3 is TGCGCCAGCAGCTTGGCCGGGGGGTACCGAAGGAATGAGCAGTTCTTC. Amino acids: CASSLAGGYRRNEQFF. The chain has TRBV5-1 and TRBJ2-1; 7 bases line up with TRBD2. After removal of 0 bases from V and 7 bases from J, the junction contained 10 bases not matched to a gene. Germline V lookup: CDR1 SGHRS, CDR2 YFSETQ. This CDR3 region has 16 residues.

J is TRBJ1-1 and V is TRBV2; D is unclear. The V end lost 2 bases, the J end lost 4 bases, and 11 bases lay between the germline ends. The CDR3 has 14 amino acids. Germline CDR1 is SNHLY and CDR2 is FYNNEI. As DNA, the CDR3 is TGTGCCAGCAGTGAAACCAGTACCCTCACTGAAGCTTTCTTT. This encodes CASSETSTLTEAFF. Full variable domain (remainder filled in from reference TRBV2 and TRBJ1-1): EPEVTQTPSHQVTQMGQEVILRCVPISNHLYFYWYRQILGQKVEFLVSFYNNEISEKSEIFDDQFSVERPDGSNFTLKIRSTKLEDSAMYFCASSETSTLTEAFFGQGTRLTVV.

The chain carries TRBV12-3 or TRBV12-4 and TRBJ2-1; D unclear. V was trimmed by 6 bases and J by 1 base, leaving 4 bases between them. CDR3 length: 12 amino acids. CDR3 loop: CASSGSYNEQFF. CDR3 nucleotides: TGTGCCAGCAGCGGGTCCTACAATGAGCAGTTCTTC.

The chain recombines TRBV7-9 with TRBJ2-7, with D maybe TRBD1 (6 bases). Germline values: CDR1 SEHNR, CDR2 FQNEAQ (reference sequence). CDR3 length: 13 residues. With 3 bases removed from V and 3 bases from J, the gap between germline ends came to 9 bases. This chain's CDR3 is CASSFRQDYEQYF. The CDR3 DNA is TGTGCCAGCAGCTTTCGACAGGACTACGAGCAGTACTTC.